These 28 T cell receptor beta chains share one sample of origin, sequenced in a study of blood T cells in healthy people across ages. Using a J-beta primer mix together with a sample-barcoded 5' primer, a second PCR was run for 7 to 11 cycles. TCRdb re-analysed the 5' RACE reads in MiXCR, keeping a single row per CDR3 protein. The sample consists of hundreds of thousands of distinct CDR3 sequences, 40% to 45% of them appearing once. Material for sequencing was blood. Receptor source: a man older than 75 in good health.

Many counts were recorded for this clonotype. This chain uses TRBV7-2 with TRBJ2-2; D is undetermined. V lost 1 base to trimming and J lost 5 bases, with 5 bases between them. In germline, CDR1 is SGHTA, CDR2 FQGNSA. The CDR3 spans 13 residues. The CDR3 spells CASSLVQTGELFF. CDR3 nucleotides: TGTGCCAGCAGCTTAGTGCAGACCGGGGAGCTGTTTTTT.

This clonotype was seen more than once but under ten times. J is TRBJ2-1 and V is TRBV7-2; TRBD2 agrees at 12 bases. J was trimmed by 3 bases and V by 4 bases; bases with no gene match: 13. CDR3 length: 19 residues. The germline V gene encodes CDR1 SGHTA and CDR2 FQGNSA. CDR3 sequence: CASSSPGLAGQANYNEQFF. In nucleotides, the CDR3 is TGTGCCAGCAGCTCTCCGGGACTAGCGGGCCAAGCTAACTACAATGAGCAGTTCTTC.

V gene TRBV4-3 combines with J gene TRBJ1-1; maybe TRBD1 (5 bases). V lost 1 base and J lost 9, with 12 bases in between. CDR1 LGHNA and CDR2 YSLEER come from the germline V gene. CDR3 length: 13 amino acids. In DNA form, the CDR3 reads TGCGCCAGCAGCCAAGGGGACCGCGCTAAAGCTTTCTTT. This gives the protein CASSQGDRAKAFF.

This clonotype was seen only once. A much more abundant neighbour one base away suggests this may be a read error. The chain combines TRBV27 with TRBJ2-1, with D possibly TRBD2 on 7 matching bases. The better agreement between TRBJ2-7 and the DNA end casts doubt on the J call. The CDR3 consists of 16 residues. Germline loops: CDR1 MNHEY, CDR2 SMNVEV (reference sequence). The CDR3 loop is CASSFLVRGDYNEQYF. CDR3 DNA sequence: TGTGCCAGCAGTTTTCTGGTGAGGGGGGACTACAATGAGCAGTACTTC.

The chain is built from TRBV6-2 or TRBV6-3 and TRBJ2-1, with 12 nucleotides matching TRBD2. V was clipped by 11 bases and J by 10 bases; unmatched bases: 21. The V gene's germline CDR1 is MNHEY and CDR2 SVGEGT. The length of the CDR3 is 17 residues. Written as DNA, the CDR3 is TGTGCCGGCACCAGGACTAGCGGGGCCTCTAACCCCTACGAGCAGTTCTTC. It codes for CAGTRTSGASNPYEQFF.

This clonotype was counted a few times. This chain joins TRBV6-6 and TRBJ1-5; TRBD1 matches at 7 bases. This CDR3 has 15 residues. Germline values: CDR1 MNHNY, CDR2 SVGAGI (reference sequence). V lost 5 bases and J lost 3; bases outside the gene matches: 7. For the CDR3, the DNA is TGTGCCAGCAGTAAGAATGACAGGGCCAATCAGCCCCAGCATTTT. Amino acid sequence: CASSKNDRANQPQHF.

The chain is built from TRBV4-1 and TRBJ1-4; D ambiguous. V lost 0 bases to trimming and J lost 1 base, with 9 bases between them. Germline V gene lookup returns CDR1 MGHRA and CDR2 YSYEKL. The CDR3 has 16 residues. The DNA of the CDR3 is TGCGCCAGCAGCCAAGATGGTGGAGGAACTAATGAAAAACTGTTTTTT. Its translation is CASSQDGGGTNEKLFF.

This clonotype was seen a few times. The CDR3 DNA sequence: TGTGCCAGCAGCCCGGACAGGGAGCGTGAGCAGTTCTTC. The encoded protein is CASSPDREREQFF. The chain employs TRBV12-3 or TRBV12-4 and TRBJ2-1, with 8 bases matching TRBD1. The length of the CDR3 is 13 residues. J was trimmed by 9 bases and V by 6 bases; bases with no gene match: 7.

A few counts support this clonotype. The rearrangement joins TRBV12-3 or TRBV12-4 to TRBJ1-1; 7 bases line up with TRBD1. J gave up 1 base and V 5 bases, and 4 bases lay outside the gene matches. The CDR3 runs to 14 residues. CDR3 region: CASSPGQANTEAFF. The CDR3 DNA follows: TGTGCCAGCAGTCCTGGACAGGCGAACACTGAAGCTTTCTTT.

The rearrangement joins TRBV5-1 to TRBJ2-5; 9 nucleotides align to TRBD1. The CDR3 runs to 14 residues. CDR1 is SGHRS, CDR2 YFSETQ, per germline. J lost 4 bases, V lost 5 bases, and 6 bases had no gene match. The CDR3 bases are TGCGCCAGCAGGGCGGACAGGGGTACAGAGACCCAGTACTTC. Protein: CASRADRGTETQYF.

The CDR3 loop is CASTQPPARPQHF. CDR3 nucleotides: TGTGCCAGCACCCAGCCCCCAGCTCGCCCCCAGCATTTT. The chain couples TRBV6-2 or TRBV6-3 to TRBJ1-5; D ambiguous. The germline V gene has CDR1 MNHEY and CDR2 SVGEGT. This CDR3 contains 13 residues. Deletions cut 7 bases from V and 10 bases from J, with 17 bases between.

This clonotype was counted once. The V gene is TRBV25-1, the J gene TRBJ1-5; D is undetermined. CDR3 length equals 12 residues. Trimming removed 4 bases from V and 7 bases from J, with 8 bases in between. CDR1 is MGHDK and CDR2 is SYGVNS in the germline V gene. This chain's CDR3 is CASSGGRQPQHF. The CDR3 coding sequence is TGTGCCAGCAGTGGGGGAAGGCAGCCCCAGCATTTT.

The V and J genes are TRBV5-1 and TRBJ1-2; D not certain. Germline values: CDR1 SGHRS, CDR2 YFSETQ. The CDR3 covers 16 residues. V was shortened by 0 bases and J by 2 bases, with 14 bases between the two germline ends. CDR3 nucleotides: TGCGCCAGCAGCTTGGGCGTGGAGGCGGAAAACTATGGCTACACCTTC. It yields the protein CASSLGVEAENYGYTF.

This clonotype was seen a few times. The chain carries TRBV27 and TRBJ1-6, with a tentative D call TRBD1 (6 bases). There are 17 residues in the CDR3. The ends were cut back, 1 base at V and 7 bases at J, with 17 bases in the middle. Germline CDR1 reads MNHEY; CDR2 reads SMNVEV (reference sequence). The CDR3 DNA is TGTGCCAGCAGTTTATTCGGCCAGACAACAGGGAATTCACCCCTCCACTTT. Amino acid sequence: CASSLFGQTTGNSPLHF.

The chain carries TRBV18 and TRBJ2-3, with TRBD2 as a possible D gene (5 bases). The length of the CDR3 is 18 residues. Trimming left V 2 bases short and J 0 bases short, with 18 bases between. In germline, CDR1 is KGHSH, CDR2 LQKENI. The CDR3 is CASSPSESGRPSTDTQYF. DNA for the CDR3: TGTGCCAGCTCACCAAGTGAGAGCGGCAGGCCGAGCACAGATACGCAGTATTTT.

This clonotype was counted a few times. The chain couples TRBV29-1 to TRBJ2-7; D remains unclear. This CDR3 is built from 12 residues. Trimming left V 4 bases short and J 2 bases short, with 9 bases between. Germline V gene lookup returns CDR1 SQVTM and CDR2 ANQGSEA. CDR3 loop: CSVAGDAYEQYF. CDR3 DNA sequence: TGCAGCGTTGCCGGAGATGCCTACGAGCAGTACTTC.

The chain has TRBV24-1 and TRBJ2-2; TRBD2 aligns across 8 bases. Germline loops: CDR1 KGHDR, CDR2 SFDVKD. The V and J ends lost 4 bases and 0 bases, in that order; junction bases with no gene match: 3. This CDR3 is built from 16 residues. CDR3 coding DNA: TGTGCCACCAGTGAATTTAGCGGGGCGAACACCGGGGAGCTGTTTTTT. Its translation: CATSEFSGANTGELFF.

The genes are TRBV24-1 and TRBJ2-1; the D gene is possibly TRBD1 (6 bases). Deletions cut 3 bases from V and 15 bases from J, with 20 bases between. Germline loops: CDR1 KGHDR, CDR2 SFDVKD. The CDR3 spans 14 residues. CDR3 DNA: TGTGCCACCAGTGATCGACAGGACCCAATGAGTAGGTTCTTC. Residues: CATSDRQDPMSRFF.

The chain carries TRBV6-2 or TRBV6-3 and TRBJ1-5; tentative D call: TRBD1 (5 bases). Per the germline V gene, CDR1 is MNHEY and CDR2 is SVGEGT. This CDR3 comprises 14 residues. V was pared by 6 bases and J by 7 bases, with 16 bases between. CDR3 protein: CASRLDGGWQPQHF. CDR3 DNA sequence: TGTGCCAGCAGGTTGGACGGGGGTTGGCAGCCCCAGCATTTT.

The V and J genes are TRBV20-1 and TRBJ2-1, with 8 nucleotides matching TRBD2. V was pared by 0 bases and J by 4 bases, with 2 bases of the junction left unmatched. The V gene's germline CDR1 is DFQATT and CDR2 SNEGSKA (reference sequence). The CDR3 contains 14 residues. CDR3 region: CSARDKRGYNEQFF. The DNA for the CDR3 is TGCAGTGCTAGAGATAAGCGGGGGTACAATGAGCAGTTCTTC.

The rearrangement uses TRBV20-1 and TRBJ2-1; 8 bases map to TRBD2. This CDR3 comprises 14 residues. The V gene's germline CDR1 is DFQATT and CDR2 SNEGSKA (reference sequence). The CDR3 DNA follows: TGCAGCGCGGAGCCGGGACTAGAATACAATGAGCAGTTCTTC. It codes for CSAEPGLEYNEQFF.

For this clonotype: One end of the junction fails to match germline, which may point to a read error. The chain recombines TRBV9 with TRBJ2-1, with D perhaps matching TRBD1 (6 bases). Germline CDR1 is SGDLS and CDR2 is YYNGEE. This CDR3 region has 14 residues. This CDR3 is CASSKQGEVNEQFF. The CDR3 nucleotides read TGTGCCAGCAGCAAACAGGGAGAGGTCAATGAACAGTTCTTC. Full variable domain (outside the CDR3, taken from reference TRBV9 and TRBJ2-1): DSGVTQTPKHLITATGQRVTLRCSPRSGDLSVYWYQQSLDQGLQFLIQYYNGEERAKGNILERFSAQQFPDLHSELNLSSLELGDSALYFCASSKQGEVNEQFFGPGTRLTVL.

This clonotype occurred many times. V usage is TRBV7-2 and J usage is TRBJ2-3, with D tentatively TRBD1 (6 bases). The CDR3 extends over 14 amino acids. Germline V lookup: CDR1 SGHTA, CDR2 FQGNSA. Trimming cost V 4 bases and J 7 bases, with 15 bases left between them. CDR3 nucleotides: TGTGCCAGCAGCTCTGACAGGTCGGAATATACGCAGTATTTT. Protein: CASSSDRSEYTQYF.

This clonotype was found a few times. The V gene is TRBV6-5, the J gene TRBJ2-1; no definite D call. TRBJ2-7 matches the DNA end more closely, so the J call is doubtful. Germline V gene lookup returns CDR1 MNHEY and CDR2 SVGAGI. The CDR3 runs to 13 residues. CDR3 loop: CASRKTRYNEQYF. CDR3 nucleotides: TGTGCCAGCCGTAAGACCCGATACAATGAGCAGTACTTC.

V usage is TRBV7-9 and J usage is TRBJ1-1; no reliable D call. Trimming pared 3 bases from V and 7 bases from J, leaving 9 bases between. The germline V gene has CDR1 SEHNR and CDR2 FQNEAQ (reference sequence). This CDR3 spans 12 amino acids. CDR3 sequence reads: CASSFDPLEAFF. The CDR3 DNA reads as TGTGCCAGCAGCTTTGACCCCCTTGAAGCTTTCTTT.

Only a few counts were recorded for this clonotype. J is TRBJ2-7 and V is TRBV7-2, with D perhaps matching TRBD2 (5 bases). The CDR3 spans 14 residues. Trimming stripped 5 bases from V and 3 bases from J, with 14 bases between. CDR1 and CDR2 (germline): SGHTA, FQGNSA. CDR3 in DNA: TGTGCCAGCAGCCCCAGGTCTAGCTACTACGAGCAGTACTTC. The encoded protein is CASSPRSSYYEQYF.

The CDR3 protein is CASSRSNEQYF. As DNA, the CDR3 is TGCGCCAGCAGCCGGAGCAATGAGCAGTACTTC. V gene TRBV4-1 combines with J gene TRBJ2-1; D remains unclear. The J call could be wrong; TRBJ2-7 is a better fit for the DNA end. The CDR3 is made up of 11 amino acids. The germline V gene encodes CDR1 MGHRA and CDR2 YSYEKL.

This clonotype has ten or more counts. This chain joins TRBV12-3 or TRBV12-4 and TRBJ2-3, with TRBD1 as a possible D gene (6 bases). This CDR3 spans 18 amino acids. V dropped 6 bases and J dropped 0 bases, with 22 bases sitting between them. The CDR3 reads CASSLQGPLDFSTDTQYF. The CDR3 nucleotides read TGTGCCAGCAGCCTTCAGGGGCCCCTCGATTTTAGCACAGATACGCAGTATTTT.